A selection of T cell receptor beta chains follows, all from one sample in a study of CD8 T cells in ankylosing spondylitis. TCRdb reanalysed the 5' RACE reads using MiXCR and keeps one entry per CDR3 protein. Here the sample spans 150,000 to 200,000 distinct CDR3 sequences, around a third being singletons. Sequenced sample: synovial fluid, either unsorted or a sorted T cell fraction (not recorded which). The origin of the receptors is a male donor with ankylosing spondylitis. Both conserved end residues are part of each CDR3. D genes are given only for firm matches. A row's size may be missing; if present it is once, few, many or a size class.

CDR3 protein: CSARDLPTDTQYF
CDR3 DNA: TGCAGTGCTAGAGATCTACCCACAGATACGCAGTATTTT
V gene: TRBV20-1
D gene: .
J gene: TRBJ2-3
clone size: few

CDR3 protein: CASGRQVAPEAFF
CDR3 DNA: TGTGCCAGCGGCAGACAGGTTGCCCCAGAAGCTTTCTTT
V gene: TRBV6-1
D gene: .
J gene: TRBJ1-1
clone size: few

CDR3 protein: CASSRTVTGSQPQHF
CDR3 DNA: TGTGCCAGCAGCCGAACTGTAACAGGGAGTCAGCCCCAGCATTTT
V gene: TRBV12-3/TRBV12-4
D gene: .
J gene: TRBJ1-5
clone size: .

CDR3 protein: CASSQAIGTPGELFF
CDR3 DNA: TGTGCCAGCAGCCAAGCAATTGGGACTCCCGGGGAGCTGTTTTTT
V gene: TRBV14
D gene: .
J gene: TRBJ2-2
clone size: .

CDR3 protein: CASSQEGYLGLANYEQYF
CDR3 DNA: TGCGCCAGCAGCCAAGAAGGGTATTTGGGACTAGCGAACTACGAGCAGTACTTC
V gene: TRBV4-1
D gene: TRBD2
J gene: TRBJ2-7
clone size: .

CDR3 protein: CASRLGYVWELFF
CDR3 DNA: TGTGCCAGTAGACTCGGGTACGTCTGGGAGCTGTTTTTT
V gene: TRBV5-6
D gene: .
J gene: TRBJ2-2
clone size: .

CDR3 protein: CASRSTGDNQPQHF
CDR3 DNA: TGTGCCAGCAGATCGACAGGGGACAATCAGCCCCAGCATTTT
V gene: TRBV6-2/TRBV6-3
D gene: TRBD1
J gene: TRBJ1-5
clone size: .

CDR3 protein: CSAMYRDEQFF
CDR3 DNA: TGCAGTGCTATGTACAGGGATGAGCAGTTCTTC
V gene: TRBV20-1
D gene: .
J gene: TRBJ2-1
clone size: few

CDR3 protein: CSASTSGTSYEQYF
CDR3 DNA: TGCAGTGCTAGCACTAGCGGGACCTCCTACGAGCAGTACTTC
V gene: TRBV20-1
D gene: TRBD2
J gene: TRBJ2-7
clone size: few

CDR3 protein: CASSPWRSASNYGYTF
CDR3 DNA: TGTGCCAGCAGCCCTTGGAGGTCGGCCAGTAACTATGGCTACACCTTC
V gene: TRBV3-1
D gene: .
J gene: TRBJ1-2
clone size: .

CDR3 protein: CASKAGLAKNIQYF
CDR3 DNA: TGTGCCAGCAAGGCCGGTTTAGCCAAAAACATTCAGTACTTC
V gene: TRBV2
D gene: .
J gene: TRBJ2-4
clone size: many

CDR3 protein: CASSESTTPHYGYTF
CDR3 DNA: TGCGCCAGCAGTGAGTCCACCACCCCGCACTATGGCTACACCTTC
V gene: TRBV10-2
D gene: .
J gene: TRBJ1-2
clone size: few

CDR3 protein: CASSDGTGRTGELFF
CDR3 DNA: TGCGCCAGCAGTGACGGGACAGGGAGAACCGGGGAGCTGTTTTTT
V gene: TRBV10-2
D gene: TRBD1
J gene: TRBJ2-2
clone size: few

CDR3 protein: CASSVEGQTGNTIYF
CDR3 DNA: TGTGCCAGCAGCGTCGAGGGGCAGACTGGAAACACCATATATTTT
V gene: TRBV9
D gene: .
J gene: TRBJ1-3
clone size: .

CDR3 protein: CASSYEFGQGNTGANVLTF
CDR3 DNA: TGTGCCAGCAGTTACGAGTTCGGACAGGGTAATACTGGGGCCAACGTCCTGACTTTC
V gene: TRBV6-5
D gene: TRBD1
J gene: TRBJ2-6
clone size: .

CDR3 protein: CASRKDRGVYEQYF
CDR3 DNA: TGTGCCAGCAGGAAGGACAGGGGGGTATACGAGCAGTACTTC
V gene: TRBV6-1
D gene: TRBD1
J gene: TRBJ2-7
clone size: .

CDR3 protein: CASSPQGGSTGELFF
CDR3 DNA: TGTGCCAGCAGTCCTCAAGGGGGAAGCACCGGGGAGCTGTTTTTT
V gene: TRBV6-2/TRBV6-3
D gene: .
J gene: TRBJ2-2
clone size: many

CDR3 protein: CSVGGVGEGYTF
CDR3 DNA: TGCAGCGTAGGGGGCGTCGGTGAAGGCTACACCTTC
V gene: TRBV29-1
D gene: TRBD1
J gene: TRBJ1-2
clone size: .

CDR3 protein: CASSTGQGWADTQYF
CDR3 DNA: TGTGCCAGCAGCACGGGACAGGGGTGGGCAGATACGCAGTATTTT
V gene: TRBV12-3/TRBV12-4
D gene: TRBD1
J gene: TRBJ2-3
clone size: .

CDR3 protein: CASSYNYGTAYNSPLHF
CDR3 DNA: TGTGCCAGCAGCTATAACTACGGGACAGCCTATAATTCACCCCTCCACTTT
V gene: TRBV5-6
D gene: TRBD1
J gene: TRBJ1-6
clone size: .

CDR3 protein: CSAPTSGGRETQYF
CDR3 DNA: TGCAGTGCCCCGACTAGCGGGGGTCGGGAGACCCAGTACTTC
V gene: TRBV20-1
D gene: TRBD2
J gene: TRBJ2-5
clone size: few

CDR3 protein: CSVERSAGGETQYF
CDR3 DNA: TGCAGCGTTGAGCGCTCAGCGGGAGGGGAGACCCAGTACTTC
V gene: TRBV29-1
D gene: TRBD2
J gene: TRBJ2-5
clone size: .

CDR3 protein: CASSFGGGTEAFF
CDR3 DNA: TGTGCCAGCAGCTTTGGGGGGGGAACTGAAGCTTTCTTT
V gene: TRBV11-3
D gene: .
J gene: TRBJ1-1
clone size: once

CDR3 protein: CASSFTGSEETQYF
CDR3 DNA: TGTGCCAGCAGCTTTACGGGGAGTGAAGAGACCCAGTACTTC
V gene: TRBV11-2
D gene: .
J gene: TRBJ2-5
clone size: .

CDR3 protein: CASSAHRVGTQYF
CDR3 DNA: TGTGCCAGCAGCGCGCACAGGGTTGGGACCCAGTACTTC
V gene: TRBV7-3
D gene: .
J gene: TRBJ2-5
clone size: .

CDR3 protein: CASSVGGGYNEQFF
CDR3 DNA: TGCGCCAGCAGTGTGGGGGGGGGATACAATGAGCAGTTCTTC
V gene: TRBV10-2
D gene: TRBD2
J gene: TRBJ2-1
clone size: once

CDR3 protein: CASTPSGNTIYF
CDR3 DNA: TGTGCCAGCACCCCCTCTGGAAACACCATATATTTT
V gene: TRBV12-3/TRBV12-4
D gene: .
J gene: TRBJ1-3
clone size: .

CDR3 protein: CSVEGTGGTDTQYF
CDR3 DNA: TGCAGCGTTGAAGGGACAGGGGGTACAGATACGCAGTATTTT
V gene: TRBV29-1
D gene: TRBD1
J gene: TRBJ2-3
clone size: few

CDR3 protein: CASSLEAEVGFNEKLFF
CDR3 DNA: TGTGCCAGCAGCTTAGAAGCGGAAGTGGGGTTTAATGAAAAACTGTTTTTT
V gene: TRBV11-2
D gene: .
J gene: TRBJ1-4
clone size: few

CDR3 protein: CASSLGIGGLSYGYTF
CDR3 DNA: TGCGCCAGCAGCTTGGGAATCGGGGGGCTGAGTTATGGCTACACCTTC
V gene: TRBV5-1
D gene: .
J gene: TRBJ1-2
clone size: few

CDR3 protein: CASAGAMNYGYTF
CDR3 DNA: TGTGCCAGCGCGGGGGCGATGAACTATGGCTACACCTTC
V gene: TRBV6-1
D gene: .
J gene: TRBJ1-2
clone size: .

CDR3 protein: CASSHRQLATNEKLFF
CDR3 DNA: TGTGCCAGCAGCCATAGACAGCTTGCAACTAATGAAAAACTGTTTTTT
V gene: TRBV7-9
D gene: .
J gene: TRBJ1-4
clone size: many

CDR3 protein: CATQSGQIYGYTF
CDR3 DNA: TGTGCCACCCAATCGGGACAGATCTATGGCTACACCTTC
V gene: TRBV2
D gene: TRBD1
J gene: TRBJ1-2
clone size: .

CDR3 protein: CSAREVRLTDTQYF
CDR3 DNA: TGCAGTGCTAGAGAAGTCAGACTCACAGATACGCAGTATTTT
V gene: TRBV20-1
D gene: .
J gene: TRBJ2-3
clone size: few

CDR3 protein: CASSLVPLSGQETQYF
CDR3 DNA: TGTGCCAGCAGCTTAGTGCCGCTGAGCGGCCAAGAGACCCAGTACTTC
V gene: TRBV7-8
D gene: .
J gene: TRBJ2-5
clone size: few

CDR3 protein: CATSSTSGWETQYF
CDR3 DNA: TGTGCCACCAGCTCGACTAGCGGGTGGGAGACCCAGTACTTC
V gene: TRBV15
D gene: TRBD2
J gene: TRBJ2-5
clone size: .

CDR3 protein: CASSQLTGQDSYEQYF
CDR3 DNA: TGCGCCAGCAGCCAATTGACTGGACAGGACTCCTACGAGCAGTACTTC
V gene: TRBV4-1
D gene: TRBD1
J gene: TRBJ2-7
clone size: .

CDR3 protein: CASSSHGLNYGYTF
CDR3 DNA: TGTGCCAGCAGTTCTCATGGTCTAAACTATGGCTACACCTTC
V gene: TRBV6-5
D gene: .
J gene: TRBJ1-2
clone size: few

CDR3 protein: CASSRLGGTYNEQFF
CDR3 DNA: TGTGCCAGCAGCCGTTTGGGCGGGACCTACAATGAGCAGTTCTTC
V gene: TRBV3-1
D gene: .
J gene: TRBJ2-1
clone size: few

CDR3 protein: CASSRGAGGTYEQYF
CDR3 DNA: TGTGCCAGCAGCCGTGGAGCGGGAGGGACCTACGAGCAGTACTTC
V gene: TRBV14
D gene: TRBD2
J gene: TRBJ2-7
clone size: once

CDR3 protein: CSVGWLAGEDEQFF
CDR3 DNA: TGCAGCGTTGGGTGGCTAGCGGGAGAGGATGAGCAGTTCTTC
V gene: TRBV29-1
D gene: TRBD2
J gene: TRBJ2-1
clone size: many

CDR3 protein: CAWSLQGALTEAFF
CDR3 DNA: TGTGCCTGGAGTCTACAGGGGGCGTTGACTGAAGCTTTCTTT
V gene: TRBV30
D gene: TRBD1
J gene: TRBJ1-1
clone size: many

CDR3 protein: CSARGWEGLGTDTQYF
CDR3 DNA: TGCAGTGCTAGAGGTTGGGAGGGCCTTGGCACAGATACGCAGTATTTT
V gene: TRBV20-1
D gene: TRBD2
J gene: TRBJ2-3
clone size: .

CDR3 protein: CSAGVLGRGRLSNEQFF
CDR3 DNA: TGCAGTGCTGGGGTTCTAGGCAGGGGGAGGCTCTCCAATGAGCAGTTCTTC
V gene: TRBV20-1
D gene: .
J gene: TRBJ2-1
clone size: .

CDR3 protein: CASRNTGGNYNEQFF
CDR3 DNA: TGCGCCAGCAGAAACACCGGGGGTAACTACAATGAGCAGTTCTTC
V gene: TRBV10-2
D gene: .
J gene: TRBJ2-1
clone size: .

CDR3 protein: CASSLDKYTEAFF
CDR3 DNA: TGTGCCAGCAGCTTGGACAAATACACTGAAGCTTTCTTT
V gene: TRBV7-9
D gene: .
J gene: TRBJ1-1
clone size: .